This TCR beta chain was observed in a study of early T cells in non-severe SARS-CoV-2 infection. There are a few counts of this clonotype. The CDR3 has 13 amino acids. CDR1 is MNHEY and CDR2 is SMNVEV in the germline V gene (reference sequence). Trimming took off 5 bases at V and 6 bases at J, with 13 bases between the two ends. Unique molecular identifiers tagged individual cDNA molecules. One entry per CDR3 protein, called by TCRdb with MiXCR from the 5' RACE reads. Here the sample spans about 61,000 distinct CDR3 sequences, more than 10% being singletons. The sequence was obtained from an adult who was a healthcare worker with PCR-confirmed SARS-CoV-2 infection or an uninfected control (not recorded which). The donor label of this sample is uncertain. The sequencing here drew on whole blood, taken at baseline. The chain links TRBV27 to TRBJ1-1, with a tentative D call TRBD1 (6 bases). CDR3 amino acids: CASSPYRDAEAFF. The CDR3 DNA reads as TGTGCCAGCAGTCCGTACAGGGACGCTGAAGCTTTCTTT.